Following are 7 T cell receptor beta chains from one sample sequenced in a study of blood T cell repertoires in COVID-19. Generated by immunoSEQ multiplex PCR, the TCRdb table keeps only in-frame clones and is missing some. The sample lists under 65,000 clones; around 90% were seen once. Material for sequencing was peripheral blood. These receptors were obtained from a man aged 50-60 years with acute or convalescent COVID-19.

The chain combines TRBV7-8 with TRBJ2-7; tentatively, D is TRBD1 (5 bases). Trimming shortened V by 1 base and J by 1 base, and 14 bases separated the two germline ends. The V gene's germline CDR1 is SGHVS and CDR2 FQNEAQ. This CDR3 is 16 amino acids long. CDR3 region: CASSLDDGAASYEQYF. The CDR3 DNA follows: TGTGCCAGCAGCTTAGACGATGGGGCTGCTTCCTACGAGCAGTACTTC.

The chain couples TRBV3-1 (or the pseudogene TRBV3-2) to TRBJ1-2, with 9 positions matching TRBD1. Losses at the gene ends were 1 base for V and 8 bases for J; bases not matched to a gene: 8. The CDR3 is 15 amino acids. CDR1 and CDR2 (germline): LGHDT, YNNKEL (reference sequence). This CDR3 is CASSQGEDRGSGYTF. CDR3 coding DNA: TGTGCCAGCAGCCAAGGGGAGGACAGGGGTTCCGGCTACACCTTC.

The chain joins TRBV18 to TRBJ2-1; D perhaps matches TRBD2 (5 bases). The CDR3 totals 15 residues. The germline V gene has CDR1 KGHSH and CDR2 LQKENI. Trimming cost V 4 bases and J 3 bases, with 13 bases left between them. CDR3 DNA sequence: TGTGCCAGCTCACTTGTATCCGGGGACTACAATGAGCAGTTCTTC. It encodes CASSLVSGDYNEQFF.

The V call is TRBV3-1 (or the pseudogene TRBV3-2), the J call TRBJ2-5; 10 bases match TRBD2. The CDR3 totals 16 residues. CDR1 is LGHDT, CDR2 YNNKEL, per germline (reference sequence). The V and J ends lost 1 base and 5 bases, in that order; junction bases with no gene match: 7. CDR3 residues: CASSQGSGGAGETQYF. The CDR3 bases are TGTGCCAGCAGCCAAGGGAGCGGGGGGGCCGGGGAGACCCAGTACTTC.

The rearrangement uses TRBV29-1 and TRBJ1-1; no reliable D call. The CDR3 contains 11 residues. Trimming took 7 bases from V and 3 from J, leaving 9 bases between them. Germline assignment: CDR1 SQVTM and CDR2 ANQGSEA. CDR3 DNA: TGCAGCGCAATGAGGTACACTGAAGCTTTCTTT. This encodes CSAMRYTEAFF.

The gene calls are TRBV11-2 and TRBJ1-2; TRBD1 is a possible D gene (5 bases). CDR3 length: 17 amino acids. CDR1 is SGHAT, CDR2 FQNNGV, per germline. V was pared by 6 bases and J by 3 bases, with 23 bases between. The CDR3 loop reads CASSKTLMVGADYGYTF. CDR3 nucleotide sequence: TGTGCCAGCAGTAAAACCTTGATGGTAGGGGCGGACTATGGCTACACCTTC.

The V gene is TRBV3-1 (or the pseudogene TRBV3-2), the J gene TRBJ2-3; D might be TRBD2 (5 bases). CDR3 length equals 15 residues. V was clipped by 3 bases and J by 5 bases, with 15 bases between them. Germline V lookup: CDR1 LGHDT, CDR2 YNNKEL (reference sequence). The CDR3 coding sequence is TGTGCCAGCAGCCATAACTTACGGGGAAAAGATACGCAGTATTTT. Translated: CASSHNLRGKDTQYF.